This TCR beta chain was sequenced during a study of cytomegalovirus exposure and HLA in healthy donors. This clone was seen more than once but under ten times. Its target is not known. The PCR ran on 60 Vbeta and 13 Jbeta primers. Using immunoSEQ multiplex PCR, the repertoire was profiled, and TCRdb retains in-frame clones only, with some absent. The sample records approximately 82,000 clones, around 62% being singletons. Study-level results: By a later analysis, the bulk of CMV-associated TCR beta chains appeared HLA-restricted.

The sequenced sample consisted of PBMCs. The receptor was derived from a woman aged 25-40 years in good health and CMV-seropositive.

The CDR3 here is CASGLVVGQGANYGYTF. The CDR3 bases are TGTGCTAGTGGTTTGGTCGTCGGACAGGGGGCTAACTATGGCTACACCTTC. The chain carries TRBV12-5 and TRBJ1-2; 10 bases agree with TRBD1. Germline loops: CDR1 LGHNT, CDR2 FRNRAP. There are 17 residues in the CDR3. V dropped 0 bases and J dropped 0; count of bases not matched to a gene: 4.